Shown below are 7 T cell receptor beta chains from a single sample sequenced in a study of T cell changes during pregnancy in multiple sclerosis. Generated by immunoSEQ multiplex PCR, the TCRdb table keeps only in-frame clones and is missing some. The data show tens of thousands of clones, just over 90% seen once. Sequencing used peripheral blood, obtained after pregnancy. The source of these receptors is a female donor with multiple sclerosis, enrolled in a pregnancy study.

The rearrangement links TRBV28 to TRBJ2-1; 7 bases are shared with TRBD1. Germline V gene sequence: CDR1 MDHEN, CDR2 SYDVKM. The V segment lost 6 bases and the J segment 2 bases; nucleotides outside the gene matches: 7. CDR3 length: 15 residues. For the CDR3, the DNA is TGTGCCAGCAGACCACAGGGGAGCACCTACAATGAGCAGTTCTTC. This sequence encodes CASRPQGSTYNEQFF.

For this clone: The same CDR3 arises from other DNA sequences in this sample as well. The chain couples TRBV9 to TRBJ1-1, with D maybe TRBD1 (5 bases). V was pared by 2 bases and J by 4 bases, with 9 bases between. CDR3 length: 13 residues. Germline V gene data show CDR1 as SGDLS and CDR2 as YYNGEE. CDR3 residues: CASSVGQGTEAFF. DNA of the CDR3: TGTGCCAGCAGCGTTGGACAAGGCACTGAAGCTTTCTTT.

The chain uses TRBV14 and TRBJ2-7; D ambiguous. The CDR3 is 13 amino acids. Germline V gives CDR1 SGHDN, CDR2 FVKESK. The V end was cut by 0 bases, the J end by 0 bases, with 3 bases between. CDR3 in DNA: TGTGCCAGCAGCCAAGACAGCTCCTACGAGCAGTACTTC. It yields the protein CASSQDSSYEQYF. Supplemented by reference TRBV14 and TRBJ2-7, the full variable domain reads EAGVTQFPSHSVIEKGQTVTLRCDPISGHDNLYWYRRVMGKEIKFLLHFVKESKQDESGMPNNRFLAERTGGTYSTLKVQPAELEDSGVYFCASSQDSSYEQYFGPGTRLTVT.

The chain recombines TRBV2 with TRBJ2-5; D not resolved. CDR1 is SNHLY, CDR2 FYNNEI, per germline. The CDR3 contains 13 residues. The ends were cut back, 7 bases at V and 3 bases at J, with 12 bases in the middle. As DNA, the CDR3 is TGTGCCAGCAATCCTTCTCCTAAAGAGACCCAGTACTTC. Translated, it gives CASNPSPKETQYF.

The CDR3 coding sequence is TGTGCCAGCAGCGCCAGAGCTAGCGGGAGCGATGAGCAGTTCTTC. As protein: CASSARASGSDEQFF. This sequence joins TRBV6-4 and TRBJ2-1, with 10 bases matching TRBD2. In germline, CDR1 is MRHNA, CDR2 SNTAGT. Trimming at V came to 6 bases and at J to 8 bases, leaving 10 bases not matched to a gene. CDR3 length: 15 amino acids.

V gene TRBV28 combines with J gene TRBJ2-7; possible D gene TRBD2, 6 bases. The V gene lost 2 bases and the J gene lost 2 bases, with 13 bases spanning the gap. The CDR3 length is 15 residues. Germline V gives CDR1 MDHEN, CDR2 SYDVKM. The CDR3 region is CASSLIGSGAYEQYF. CDR3 in DNA: TGTGCCAGCAGTTTAATCGGTAGCGGCGCCTACGAGCAGTACTTC.

The chain combines TRBV2 with TRBJ1-1; D gene uncertain. The CDR3 is 13 amino acids. Looked up from germline, CDR1 is SNHLY and CDR2 is FYNNEI. The V gene lost 7 bases and the J gene lost 3 bases, with 12 bases spanning the gap. CDR3 sequence: CASKGRWDTEAFF. The CDR3 DNA follows: TGTGCCAGCAAAGGGAGGTGGGACACTGAAGCTTTCTTT.